These 31 T cell receptor beta chains came from one sample sequenced in a study of blood T cell repertoires in COVID-19. Libraries were prepared by immunoSEQ multiplex PCR; TCRdb keeps only in-frame clonotypes and omits some of them. The table shows 130,000 to 150,000 clones, with roughly 88% occurring only once. What was sequenced was PBMCs or T cells enriched from blood (not recorded which). The receptors were gathered from a woman in her twenties or thirties with acute COVID-19.

This chain joins TRBV11-2 and TRBJ2-1; TRBD2 aligns across 13 bases. V shed 8 bases and J 0 bases; nucleotides not matched to a gene: 7. This CDR3 has 17 residues. Germline CDR1 and CDR2: SGHAT and FQNNGV. For the CDR3, the DNA is TGTGCCAGCTCCGGGACTAGCGGGATGAGCTCCTACAATGAGCAGTTCTTC. Its protein is CASSGTSGMSSYNEQFF.

The chain has TRBV20-1 and TRBJ1-1; D unclear. Germline V gene data show CDR1 as DFQATT and CDR2 as SNEGSKA (reference sequence). Trimming left V 6 bases short and J 8 bases short, with 13 bases between. This CDR3 is built from 11 residues. The CDR3 here is CSAGYLTEAFF. The DNA of the CDR3 is TGCAGTGCCGGATACCTGACAGAAGCTTTCTTT.

This chain connects TRBV9 to TRBJ2-7, with a weak D call TRBD1 (5 bases). Germline assignment: CDR1 SGDLS and CDR2 YYNGEE. With 3 bases removed from V and 1 base from J, the gap between germline ends came to 11 bases. The CDR3 consists of 14 residues. The CDR3 DNA follows: TGTGCCAGCAGCGCTACAGGAAATTCCTACGAGCAGTACTTC. Its protein is CASSATGNSYEQYF. The variable domain in full, with the rest retrieved from reference TRBV9 and TRBJ2-7, is DSGVTQTPKHLITATGQRVTLRCSPRSGDLSVYWYQQSLDQGLQFLIQYYNGEERAKGNILERFSAQQFPDLHSELNLSSLELGDSALYFCASSATGNSYEQYFGPGTRLTVT.

This clone is a singleton in its sample. The chain links TRBV15 to TRBJ2-3; D possibly corresponds to TRBD2 (7 bases). Germline V gene sequence: CDR1 LNHNV, CDR2 YYDKDF (reference sequence). CDR3 length equals 17 residues. The V end was cut by 0 bases, the J end by 4 bases, with 17 bases between. The CDR3 coding sequence is TGTGCCACCAGCAGAGAACGTGGGGGCGGGAGATCAGATACGCAGTATTTT. This codes for CATSRERGGGRSDTQYF.

This chain links TRBV6-4 with TRBJ2-3; D unclear. The germline V gene has CDR1 MRHNA and CDR2 SNTAGT. V lost 6 bases, J lost 1 base, and 8 bases lay in between. The CDR3 loop spans 13 amino acids. The CDR3 DNA follows: TGTGCCAGCAGCGGCAGCGGCACAGATACGCAGTATTTT. It translates to CASSGSGTDTQYF.

The chain carries TRBV19 and TRBJ2-1, with 14 nucleotides matching TRBD2. Germline CDR1 reads LNHDA; CDR2 reads SQIVND (reference sequence). V lost 5 bases to trimming and J lost 8 bases; unmatched junction nucleotides: 5. The CDR3 is made up of 15 amino acids. The CDR3 nucleotides are TGTGCCAGTAGTCACGGACTAGCGGGGGGTGATGAGCAGTTCTTC. Encoded protein: CASSHGLAGGDEQFF.

V gene TRBV5-1 combines with J gene TRBJ2-5, with TRBD1 matching over 11 bases. Per the germline V gene, CDR1 is SGHRS and CDR2 is YFSETQ. This CDR3 has 15 amino acids. Trimming removed 3 bases from V and 4 bases from J; junction bases left unmatched: 5. The DNA for the CDR3 is TGCGCCAGCAGCTGGACAGGGGGCGAGAGAGAGACCCAGTACTTC. This sequence encodes CASSWTGGERETQYF.

CDR3 sequence: CASSPSVMYRLFF. The CDR3 region has the DNA TGTGCCAGCAGTCCGAGCGTGATGTATCGGCTGTTTTTT. This chain joins TRBV11-1 and TRBJ2-2; no firm D call. The CDR3 runs 13 residues. V shed 6 bases and J shed 13 bases, with 18 bases lying between them. Germline V gives CDR1 SGHAT, CDR2 FQDESV (reference sequence). The complete variable domain, with remaining parts taken from reference TRBV11-1 and TRBJ2-2, reads EAEVAQSPRYKITEKSQAVAFWCDPISGHATLYWYRQILGQGPELLVQFQDESVVDDSQLPKDRFSAERLKGVDSTLKIQPAELGDSAMYLCASSPSVMYRLFFGEGSRLTVL.

This chain links TRBV28 with TRBJ1-5, with TRBD1 matching over 7 bases. The V and J ends lost 1 base and 7 bases, in that order; junction bases with no gene match: 7. The CDR3 totals 15 residues. Per the germline V gene, CDR1 is MDHEN and CDR2 is SYDVKM. The chain's CDR3 is CASSLLSGDSQPQHF. The CDR3 nucleotides read TGTGCCAGCAGTTTATTGTCGGGGGACAGCCAGCCCCAGCATTTT.

The gene calls are TRBV15 and TRBJ2-3; D is ambiguous. Per the germline V gene, CDR1 is LNHNV and CDR2 is YYDKDF (reference sequence). V gave up 5 bases and J gave up 2 bases, with 8 bases separating them. The CDR3 length is 13 residues. CDR3 in DNA: TGTGCCACCAGCCGTTTCCTCACAGATACGCAGTATTTT. This gives the protein CATSRFLTDTQYF.

CDR3 protein: CASSDSGTSEANEQFF. CDR3 coding DNA: TGTGCCAGCAGTGACTCAGGGACTAGCGAGGCCAATGAGCAGTTCTTC. The J gene is TRBJ2-1, the V gene TRBV6-4; 10 bases are shared with TRBD2. Germline V gives CDR1 MRHNA, CDR2 SNTAGT. The trim removed 0 bases at V and 6 bases at J, leaving 5 bases unmatched. This CDR3 contains 16 residues.

The chain joins TRBV4-1 to TRBJ2-3, with 8 nucleotides matching TRBD2. V dropped 5 bases and J dropped 4; count of bases not matched to a gene: 8. CDR3 length: 15 amino acids. From germline, CDR1 is MGHRA and CDR2 YSYEKL. CDR3 in amino acids: CASSVSGTGADTQYF. CDR3 nucleotide sequence: TGCGCCAGCAGCGTTAGCGGGACCGGCGCAGATACGCAGTATTTT.

J is TRBJ1-4 and V is TRBV7-2; TRBD1 aligns across 9 bases. Trimming removed 5 bases from V and 1 base from J; junction bases left unmatched: 5. The germline V gene has CDR1 SGHTA and CDR2 FQGNSA. The CDR3 sequence is 16 residues long. CDR3: CASSPTGGQTNEKLFF. In DNA form, the CDR3 reads TGTGCCAGCAGCCCGACAGGGGGGCAAACTAATGAAAAACTGTTTTTT. Looking up the rest from reference TRBV7-2 and TRBJ1-4 gives the full variable domain: GAGVSQSPSNKVTEKGKDVELRCDPISGHTALYWYRQSLGQGLEFLIYFQGNSAPDKSGLPSDRFSAERTGGSVSTLTIQRTQQEDSAVYLCASSPTGGQTNEKLFFGSGTQLSVL.

This sequence joins TRBV5-6 and TRBJ2-2; D gene unclear. CDR1 is SGHDT and CDR2 is YYEEEE in the germline V gene. The ends were cut back, 0 bases at V and 4 bases at J, with 4 bases in the middle. The CDR3 loop spans 13 amino acids. The CDR3 DNA sequence: TGTGCCAGCAGCTTGGATCGCACCGGGGAGCTGTTTTTT. Its protein is CASSLDRTGELFF.

The chain carries TRBV7-3 and TRBJ2-1; 8 bases are shared with TRBD2. This CDR3 region has 15 residues. Per the germline V gene, CDR1 is SGHTA and CDR2 is FQGTGA. J gave up 5 bases and V 0 bases, and 3 bases lay outside the gene matches. Here the CDR3 DNA reads TGTGCCAGCAGCTTAACTAGCGGGACCCACAATGAGCAGTTCTTC. Its protein is CASSLTSGTHNEQFF.

V usage is TRBV19 and J usage is TRBJ2-6; D may be TRBD1 (5 bases). This CDR3 has 15 amino acids. V lost 3 bases, J lost 2 bases, and 8 bases lay in between. Germline-derived CDR1 and CDR2 are LNHDA and SQIVND (reference sequence). CDR3 DNA sequence: TGTGCCAGTAGTATCCCAGGGACTGGGGCCAACGTCCTGACTTTC. Amino acids: CASSIPGTGANVLTF.

The genes are TRBV30 and TRBJ2-5; 8 nucleotides align to TRBD1. CDR3 size: 14 residues. The J segment lost 4 bases and the V segment lost 4 bases, leaving 8 bases of the junction unmatched. Germline V gene lookup returns CDR1 GTSNPN and CDR2 SVGIG (reference sequence). The CDR3 sequence: CAWNVQGAGETQYF. CDR3 bases: TGTGCCTGGAACGTTCAGGGGGCGGGAGAGACCCAGTACTTC.

J is TRBJ1-2 and V is TRBV6-4; maybe TRBD1 (5 bases). Trimming took 8 bases from V and 1 from J, leaving 20 bases between them. The CDR3 is 16 amino acids. Germline CDR1 is MRHNA and CDR2 is SNTAGT. The CDR3: CASSRDSGGVNYGYTF. The CDR3 coding sequence is TGTGCCAGCTCCCGGGACTCCGGAGGGGTTAACTATGGCTACACCTTC.

This clone turned up a few times. This rearrangement joins TRBV28 to TRBJ1-5, with TRBD1 as a possible D gene (5 bases). This CDR3 has 15 amino acids. V gave up 6 bases and J gave up 7 bases, with 19 bases separating them. Looked up from germline, CDR1 is MDHEN and CDR2 is SYDVKM. The CDR3 sequence is CASRGARGLRQPQHF. In DNA form, the CDR3 reads TGTGCCAGCAGAGGAGCCCGGGGGTTAAGGCAGCCCCAGCATTTT. The full variable domain, its missing parts supplied by reference TRBV28 and TRBJ1-5, is DVKVTQSSRYLVKRTGEKVFLECVQDMDHENMFWYRQDPGLGLRLIYFSYDVKMKEKGDIPEGYSVSREKKERFSLILESASTNQTSMYLCASRGARGLRQPQHFGDGTRLSIL.

The chain is built from TRBV19 and TRBJ1-5; D possibly corresponds to TRBD1 (6 bases). This CDR3 spans 13 amino acids. Looked up from germline, CDR1 is LNHDA and CDR2 is SQIVND (reference sequence). The V end lost 5 bases, the J end lost 4 bases, and 9 bases lay between the germline ends. The CDR3 spells CASSHQGNQPQHF. DNA of the CDR3: TGTGCCAGTAGTCATCAGGGGAATCAGCCCCAGCATTTT.

This sequence joins TRBV9 and TRBJ2-1, with D possibly being TRBD2 (6 bases). Germline V gene data show CDR1 as SGDLS and CDR2 as YYNGEE. This CDR3 region has 16 residues. The ends were cut back, 0 bases at V and 2 bases at J, with 12 bases in the middle. The CDR3 sequence: CASSVAASDAYNEQFF. The CDR3 DNA reads as TGTGCCAGCAGCGTAGCGGCTAGCGACGCCTACAATGAGCAGTTCTTC.

The table lists this clone with a few counts. The chain uses TRBV6-2 or TRBV6-3 and TRBJ1-1, with D perhaps matching TRBD1 (5 bases). The V end lost 0 bases, the J end lost 1 base, and 18 bases lay between the germline ends. Germline values: CDR1 MNHEY, CDR2 SVGEGT. This CDR3 is 18 amino acids long. CDR3: CASSYSPTGGVKNTEAFF. CDR3 nucleotides: TGTGCCAGCAGTTACTCACCAACAGGAGGGGTAAAGAACACTGAAGCTTTCTTT.

CDR3 amino acids: CASSVGQGLYGYTF. CDR3 DNA: TGTGCCAGCAGTGTCGGACAGGGTCTATATGGCTACACCTTC. This sequence joins TRBV7-9 and TRBJ1-2, with 8 bases that match TRBD1. Germline V gene sequence: CDR1 SEHNR, CDR2 FQNEAQ (reference sequence). With 6 bases clipped from V and 5 bases from J, the junction kept 8 bases outside the gene matches. The CDR3 consists of 14 residues.

The chain links TRBV27 to TRBJ1-2; unclear D gene. With 5 bases removed from V and 4 bases from J, the gap between germline ends came to 17 bases. CDR1 MNHEY and CDR2 SMNVEV come from the germline V gene (reference sequence). The CDR3 is 15 amino acids. The CDR3: CASSPLLGEAYGYTF. The CDR3 nucleotides read TGTGCCAGCAGTCCCCTTTTAGGAGAGGCCTATGGCTACACCTTC.

On this clone: A junction boundary mismatches the germline segment, possibly from a read error. The chain couples TRBV14 to TRBJ2-1; D is unclear. CDR1 and CDR2 from the germline V gene are SGHDN and FVKESK. The CDR3 totals 13 residues. CDR3 protein: CASNQMRLDEQFF. CDR3 DNA sequence: TGTGCCAGCAACCAAATGCGGTTAGATGAGCAGTTCTTC.

V is TRBV7-2 and J is TRBJ2-7, with D maybe TRBD2 (6 bases). Germline assignment: CDR1 SGHTA and CDR2 FQGNSA. This CDR3 is built from 15 residues. V was cut by 5 bases and J by 2 bases, with 16 bases left in between. CDR3 DNA sequence: TGTGCCAGCAGCCCGGGCGGGACTCCCACCTACGAGCAGTACTTC. It encodes CASSPGGTPTYEQYF.

This clone appeared once. Written as DNA, the CDR3 is TGTGCCAGCAGCTTAATCGCCCCCGGTTCACCCCTCCACTTT. Protein sequence: CASSLIAPGSPLHF. V gene TRBV7-8 combines with J gene TRBJ1-6; D remains unclear. The CDR3 loop spans 14 amino acids. Germline-derived CDR1 and CDR2 are SGHVS and FQNEAQ. With 2 bases removed from V and 9 bases from J, the gap between germline ends came to 11 bases.

V is TRBV28 and J is TRBJ1-4; 7 nucleotides match TRBD1. This CDR3 has 15 residues. The V and J ends lost 7 bases and 8 bases, in that order; junction bases with no gene match: 13. CDR1 MDHEN and CDR2 SYDVKM come from the germline V gene. The CDR3, as DNA: TGTGCCAGCACTACCTTGAGAGGGGGCGCGGAAAAACTGTTTTTT. Amino acids: CASTTLRGGAEKLFF.

The chain recombines TRBV24-1 with TRBJ1-2, with TRBD1 as a possible D gene (5 bases). The CDR3 totals 15 residues. Germline V gene data show CDR1 as KGHDR and CDR2 as SFDVKD. V lost 5 bases and J lost 0, with 12 bases in between. The CDR3 DNA follows: TGTGCCACCAGTGCCCAGGGATCTTCTAACTATGGCTACACCTTC. Translation: CATSAQGSSNYGYTF.

The chain combines TRBV5-3 with TRBJ2-2; 7 bases fit TRBD1. TRBV5-3 is flagged as an ORF with uncertain function. The length of the CDR3 is 16 residues. Trimming removed 2 bases from V and 5 bases from J; junction bases left unmatched: 9. CDR3 in amino acids: CARSLYQTGWTGELFF. The CDR3 DNA reads as TGTGCCAGAAGCTTATACCAGACAGGGTGGACCGGGGAGCTGTTTTTT.

The chain joins TRBV7-2 to TRBJ2-7; 11 nucleotides line up with TRBD2. The V segment lost 4 bases and the J segment 4 bases; nucleotides outside the gene matches: 6. Germline values: CDR1 SGHTA, CDR2 FQGNSA. The CDR3 length is 15 residues. CDR3 region: CASSYVAGGGYEQYF. DNA of the CDR3: TGTGCCAGCAGCTACGTAGCGGGAGGGGGTTACGAGCAGTACTTC.